Below are 7 T cell receptor beta chains sequenced from a single sample in a study of blood T cell repertoires in COVID-19. Profiled with immunoSEQ multiplex PCR; TCRdb holds only in-frame clones, not every one. The sample lists 450,000 to 500,000 clones; approximately 86% were seen once. Source material: PBMCs or T cells enriched from blood (not recorded which). These receptors came from a woman aged 60 to 75 who had recovered from COVID-19.

Concerning this clone itself: This sample also contains other DNA sequences that code for the same CDR3. This CDR3 is CASSLDRGNSPLHF. DNA for the CDR3: TGTGCCAGCAGCTTAGACAGGGGTAATTCACCCCTCCACTTT. J is TRBJ1-6 and V is TRBV7-8; TRBD1 matches 7 bases. The V gene end was trimmed by 1 base and the J gene end by 6 bases; junction bases not matched to a gene: 0. The CDR3 sequence is 14 residues long. Germline CDR1 reads SGHVS; CDR2 reads FQNEAQ.

This chain uses TRBV7-2 with TRBJ2-7; 10 bases fit TRBD1. The CDR3 consists of 19 residues. Germline loops: CDR1 SGHTA, CDR2 FQGNSA. V lost 8 bases to trimming and J lost 0 bases; unmatched junction nucleotides: 19. Here the CDR3 DNA reads TGTGCCAGCCGTCAGCTAGGGACCCATGGGACAGGGGTCTCCTACGAGCAGTACTTC. Translating it yields CASRQLGTHGTGVSYEQYF.

The chain combines TRBV25-1 with TRBJ2-5; possible D gene TRBD1, 5 bases. The V gene's germline CDR1 is MGHDK and CDR2 SYGVNS. Trimming stripped 6 bases from V and 3 bases from J, with 11 bases between. The CDR3 covers 13 residues. In nucleotides, the CDR3 is TGTGCCAGCAGAGGGGCAGGGAAAGAGACCCAGTACTTC. Its protein product is CASRGAGKETQYF. The full variable domain, its missing parts supplied by reference TRBV25-1 and TRBJ2-5, is EADIYQTPRYLVIGTGKKITLECSQTMGHDKMYWYQQDPGMELHLIHYSYGVNSTEKGDLSSESTVSRIRTEHFPLTLESARPSHTSQYLCASRGAGKETQYFGPGTRLLVL.

CDR3 residues: CASSTGDDYYGYTF. DNA for the CDR3: TGCGCCAGCAGTACGGGGGACGACTACTATGGCTACACCTTC. The rearrangement links TRBV5-1 to TRBJ1-2; the D gene is possibly TRBD1 (5 bases). The CDR3 is 14 residues long. Germline V gene lookup returns CDR1 SGHRS and CDR2 YFSETQ. Trimming cost V 5 bases and J 3 bases, with 14 bases left between them.

The chain is built from TRBV5-1 and TRBJ2-3; 8 positions match TRBD1. V lost 4 bases and J lost 1; bases outside the gene matches: 8. CDR1 is SGHRS, CDR2 YFSETQ, per germline. The CDR3 sequence is 16 residues long. CDR3 DNA sequence: TGCGCCAGCAGCCCCTCGACAGGGGCCGGCACAGATACGCAGTATTTT. Translating gives CASSPSTGAGTDTQYF.

V usage is TRBV19 and J usage is TRBJ2-2, with D tentatively TRBD2 (6 bases). In germline, CDR1 is LNHDA, CDR2 SQIVND (reference sequence). This CDR3 is 16 amino acids long. The ends were cut back, 5 bases at V and 2 bases at J, with 15 bases in the middle. This CDR3 reads CASSSGTPPNTGELFF. As DNA, the CDR3 is TGTGCCAGTAGTTCCGGGACTCCCCCCAACACCGGGGAGCTGTTTTTT. The variable domain in full, with the rest retrieved from reference TRBV19 and TRBJ2-2, is DGGITQSPKYLFRKEGQNVTLSCEQNLNHDAMYWYRQDPGQGLRLIYYSQIVNDFQKGDIAEGYSVSREKKESFPLTVTSAQKNPTAFYLCASSSGTPPNTGELFFGEGSRLTVL.

The rearrangement joins TRBV3-1 (or the pseudogene TRBV3-2) to TRBJ1-1; D remains ambiguous. The CDR3 is 14 residues long. Germline V gene sequence: CDR1 LGHDT, CDR2 YNNKEL (reference sequence). V was trimmed by 1 base and J by 5 bases, leaving 11 bases between them. This CDR3 reads CASSQAWSGTEAFF. The CDR3 coding sequence is TGTGCCAGCAGCCAAGCCTGGTCGGGAACTGAAGCTTTCTTT.